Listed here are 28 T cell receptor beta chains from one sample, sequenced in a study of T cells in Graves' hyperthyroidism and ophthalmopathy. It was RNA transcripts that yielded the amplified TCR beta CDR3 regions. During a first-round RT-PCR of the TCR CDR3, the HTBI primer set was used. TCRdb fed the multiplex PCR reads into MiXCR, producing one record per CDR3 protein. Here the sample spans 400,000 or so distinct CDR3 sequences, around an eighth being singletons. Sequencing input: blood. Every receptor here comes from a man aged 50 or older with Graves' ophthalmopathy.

The CDR3 protein is CSAGGGNEQFF. CDR3 nucleotide sequence: TGCAGCGCGGGGGGCGGAAATGAGCAGTTCTTC. V is TRBV29-1 and J is TRBJ2-1; maybe TRBD2 (7 bases). The CDR3 runs to 11 residues. The germline gives CDR1 SQVTM, CDR2 ANQGSEA. The V end lost 7 bases, the J end lost 7 bases, and 11 bases lay between the germline ends.

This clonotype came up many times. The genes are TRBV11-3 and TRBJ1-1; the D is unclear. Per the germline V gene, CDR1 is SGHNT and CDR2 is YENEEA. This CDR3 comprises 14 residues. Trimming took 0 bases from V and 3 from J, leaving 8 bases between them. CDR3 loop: CASSLDRADTEAFF. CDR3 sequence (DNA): TGTGCCAGCAGCTTAGATCGGGCGGACACTGAAGCTTTCTTT.

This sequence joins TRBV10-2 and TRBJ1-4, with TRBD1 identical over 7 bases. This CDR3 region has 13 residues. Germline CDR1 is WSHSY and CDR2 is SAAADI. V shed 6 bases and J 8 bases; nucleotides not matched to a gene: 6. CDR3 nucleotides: TGCGCCAGCAGGACCAACAGGGGAGAAAAACTGTTTTTT. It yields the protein CASRTNRGEKLFF.

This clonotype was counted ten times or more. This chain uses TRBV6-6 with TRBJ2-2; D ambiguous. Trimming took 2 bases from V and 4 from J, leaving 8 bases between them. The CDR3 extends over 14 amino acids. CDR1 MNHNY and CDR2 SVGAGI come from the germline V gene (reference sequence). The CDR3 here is CASSYSVVTGELFF. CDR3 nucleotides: TGTGCCAGCAGTTACAGTGTAGTCACCGGGGAGCTGTTTTTT.

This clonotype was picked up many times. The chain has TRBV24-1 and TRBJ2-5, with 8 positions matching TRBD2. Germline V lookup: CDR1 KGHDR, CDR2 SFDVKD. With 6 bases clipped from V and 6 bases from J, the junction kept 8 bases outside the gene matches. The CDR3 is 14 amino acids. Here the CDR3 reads CATSISGSEKTQYF. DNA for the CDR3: TGTGCCACCAGTATAAGCGGGAGTGAAAAGACCCAGTACTTC.

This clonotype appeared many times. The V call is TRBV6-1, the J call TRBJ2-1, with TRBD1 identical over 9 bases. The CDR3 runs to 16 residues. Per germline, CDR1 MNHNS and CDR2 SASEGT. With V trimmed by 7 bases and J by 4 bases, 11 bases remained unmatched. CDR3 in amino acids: CASTPLGTGRYNEQFF. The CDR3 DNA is TGTGCCAGCACCCCCTTGGGGACAGGGCGGTACAATGAGCAGTTCTTC.

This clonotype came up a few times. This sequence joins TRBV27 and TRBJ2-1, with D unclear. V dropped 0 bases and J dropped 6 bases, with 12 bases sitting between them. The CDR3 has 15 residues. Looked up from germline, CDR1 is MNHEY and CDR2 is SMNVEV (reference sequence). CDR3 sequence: CASSLSGFPCNEQFF. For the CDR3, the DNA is TGTGCCAGCAGTTTATCTGGGTTCCCCTGCAATGAGCAGTTCTTC.

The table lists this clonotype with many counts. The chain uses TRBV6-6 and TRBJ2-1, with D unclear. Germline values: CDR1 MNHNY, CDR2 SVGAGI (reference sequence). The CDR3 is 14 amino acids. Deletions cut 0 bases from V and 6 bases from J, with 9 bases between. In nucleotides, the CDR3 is TGTGCCAGCAGTTACTCGAGGCTGGTCAATGAGCAGTTCTTC. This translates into CASSYSRLVNEQFF.

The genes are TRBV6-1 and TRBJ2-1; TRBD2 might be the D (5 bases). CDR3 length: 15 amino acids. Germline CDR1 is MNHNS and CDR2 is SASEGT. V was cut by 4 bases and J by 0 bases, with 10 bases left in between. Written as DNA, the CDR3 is TGTGCCAGCAGTGCGGAGCGGTACTCCTACAATGAGCAGTTCTTC. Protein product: CASSAERYSYNEQFF.

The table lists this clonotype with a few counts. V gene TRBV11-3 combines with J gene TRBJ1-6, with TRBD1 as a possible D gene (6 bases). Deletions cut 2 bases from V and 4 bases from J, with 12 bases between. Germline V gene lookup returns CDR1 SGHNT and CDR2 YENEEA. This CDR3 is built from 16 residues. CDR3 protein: CASSLPGRGYNSPLHF. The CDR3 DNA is TGTGCCAGCAGCTTACCGGGCAGGGGATATAATTCACCCCTCCACTTT.

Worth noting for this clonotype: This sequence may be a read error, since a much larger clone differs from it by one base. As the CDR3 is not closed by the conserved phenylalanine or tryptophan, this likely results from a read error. The CDR3 DNA sequence: TGTGCCTGGAGTCAGGGGTCCTACAATGAGCAGTTCTCC. As protein: CAWSQGSYNEQFS. The chain joins TRBV30 to TRBJ2-1, with D maybe TRBD1 (6 bases). V was shortened by 2 bases and J by 1 base, with 6 bases between the two germline ends. CDR1 is GTSNPN, CDR2 SVGIG, per germline (reference sequence). The CDR3 extends over 13 amino acids.

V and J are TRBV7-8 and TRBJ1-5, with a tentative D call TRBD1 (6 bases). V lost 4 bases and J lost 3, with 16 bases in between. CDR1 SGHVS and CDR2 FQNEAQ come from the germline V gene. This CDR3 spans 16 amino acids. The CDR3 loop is CASSSPGGLLNQPQHF. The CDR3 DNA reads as TGTGCCAGCAGCTCGCCGGGGGGCCTACTCAATCAGCCCCAGCATTTT.

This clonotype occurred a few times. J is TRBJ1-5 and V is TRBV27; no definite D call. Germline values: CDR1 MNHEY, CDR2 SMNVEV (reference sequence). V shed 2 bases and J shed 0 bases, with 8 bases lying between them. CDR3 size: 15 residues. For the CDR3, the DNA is TGTGCCAGCAGTTTAGGCCACTATAGCAATCAGCCCCAGCATTTT. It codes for CASSLGHYSNQPQHF.

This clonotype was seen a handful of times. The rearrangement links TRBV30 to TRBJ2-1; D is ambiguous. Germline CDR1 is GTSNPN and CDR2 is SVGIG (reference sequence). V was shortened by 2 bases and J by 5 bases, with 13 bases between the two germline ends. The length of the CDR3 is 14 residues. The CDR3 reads CAWSFETNHNEQFF. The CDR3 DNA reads TGTGCCTGGAGTTTTGAGACGAACCACAATGAGCAGTTCTTC.

CDR3 region: CASSWPSSGRSADTQYF. The CDR3 coding sequence is TGTGCCAGCAGCTGGCCGTCTAGCGGGAGGAGCGCAGATACGCAGTATTTT. The chain recombines TRBV11-2 with TRBJ2-3; TRBD2 matches 11 bases. After removal of 4 bases from V and 4 bases from J, the junction contained 10 bases not matched to a gene. This CDR3 region has 17 residues. Germline loops: CDR1 SGHAT, CDR2 FQNNGV.

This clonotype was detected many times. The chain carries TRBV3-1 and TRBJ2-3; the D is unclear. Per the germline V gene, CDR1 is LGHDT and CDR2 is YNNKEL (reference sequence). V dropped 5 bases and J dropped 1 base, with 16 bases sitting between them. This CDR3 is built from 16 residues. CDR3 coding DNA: TGTGCCAGCAGCTTCAGTGGGCTCGGGCGCACAGATACGCAGTATTTT. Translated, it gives CASSFSGLGRTDTQYF.

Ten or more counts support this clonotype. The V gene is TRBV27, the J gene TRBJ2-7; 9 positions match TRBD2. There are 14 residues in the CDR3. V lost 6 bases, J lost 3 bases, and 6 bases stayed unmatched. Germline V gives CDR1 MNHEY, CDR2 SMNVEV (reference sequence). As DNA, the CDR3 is TGTGCCAGCAGGCTGCGGGAGGGCCGCTACGAGCAGTACTTC. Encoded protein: CASRLREGRYEQYF.

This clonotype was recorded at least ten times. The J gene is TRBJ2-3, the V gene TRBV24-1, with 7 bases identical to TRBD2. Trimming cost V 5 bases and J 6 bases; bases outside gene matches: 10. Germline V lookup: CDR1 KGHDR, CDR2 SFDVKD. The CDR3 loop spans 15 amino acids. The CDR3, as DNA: TGTGCCACCAGTGCGGCTAGCGGTTCTGCGGATACGCAGTATTTT. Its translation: CATSAASGSADTQYF.

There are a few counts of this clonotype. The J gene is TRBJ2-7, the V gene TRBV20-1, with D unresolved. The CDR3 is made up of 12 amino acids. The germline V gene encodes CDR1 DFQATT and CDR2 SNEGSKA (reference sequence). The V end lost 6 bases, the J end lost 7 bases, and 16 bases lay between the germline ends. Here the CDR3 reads CSAPDLVREQYF. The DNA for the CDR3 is TGCAGTGCCCCGGATCTTGTCCGGGAGCAGTACTTC.

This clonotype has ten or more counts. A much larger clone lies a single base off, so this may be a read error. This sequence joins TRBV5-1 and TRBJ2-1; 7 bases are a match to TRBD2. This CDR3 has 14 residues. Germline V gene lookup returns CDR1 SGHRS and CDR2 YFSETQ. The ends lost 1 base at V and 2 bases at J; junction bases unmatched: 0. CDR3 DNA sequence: TGCGCCAGCAGCTTGACTAGCGCCTACAATGAGCAGTTCTTC. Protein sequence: CASSLTSAYNEQFF.

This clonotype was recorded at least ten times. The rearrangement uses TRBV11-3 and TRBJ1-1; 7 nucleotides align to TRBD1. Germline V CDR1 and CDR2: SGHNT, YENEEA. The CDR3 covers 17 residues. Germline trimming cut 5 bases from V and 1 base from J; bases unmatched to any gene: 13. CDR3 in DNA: TGTGCCAGCAGCCCCGACAGGGTGGCCCTTGGGAACACTGAAGCTTTCTTT. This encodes CASSPDRVALGNTEAFF.

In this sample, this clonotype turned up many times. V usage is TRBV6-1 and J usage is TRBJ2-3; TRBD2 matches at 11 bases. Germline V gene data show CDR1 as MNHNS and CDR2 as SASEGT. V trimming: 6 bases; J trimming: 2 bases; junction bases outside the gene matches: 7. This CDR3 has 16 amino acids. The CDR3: CASSRTSGSFTDTQYF. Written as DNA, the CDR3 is TGTGCCAGCAGCCGTACTAGCGGGAGTTTCACAGATACGCAGTATTTT.

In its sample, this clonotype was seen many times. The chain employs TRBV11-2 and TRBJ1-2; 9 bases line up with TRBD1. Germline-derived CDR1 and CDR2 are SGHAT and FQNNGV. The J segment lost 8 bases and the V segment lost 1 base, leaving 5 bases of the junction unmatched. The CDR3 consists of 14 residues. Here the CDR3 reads CASSLGTGVFGYTF. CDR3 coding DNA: TGTGCCAGCAGCTTAGGGACAGGGGTTTTCGGCTACACCTTC.

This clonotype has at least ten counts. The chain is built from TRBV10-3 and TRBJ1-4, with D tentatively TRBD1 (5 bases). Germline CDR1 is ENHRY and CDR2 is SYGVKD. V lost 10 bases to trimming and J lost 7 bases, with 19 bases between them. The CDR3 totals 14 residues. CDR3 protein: CASGTPSVGEKLFF. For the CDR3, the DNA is TGTGCCAGCGGGACGCCGTCCGTAGGTGAAAAACTGTTTTTT.

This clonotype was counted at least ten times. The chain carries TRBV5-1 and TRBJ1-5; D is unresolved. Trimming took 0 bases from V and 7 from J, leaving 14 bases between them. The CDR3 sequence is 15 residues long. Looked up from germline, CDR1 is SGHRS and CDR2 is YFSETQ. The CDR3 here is CASSLGAGGMQPQHF. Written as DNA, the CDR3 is TGCGCCAGCAGCTTGGGGGCAGGTGGAATGCAGCCCCAGCATTTT.

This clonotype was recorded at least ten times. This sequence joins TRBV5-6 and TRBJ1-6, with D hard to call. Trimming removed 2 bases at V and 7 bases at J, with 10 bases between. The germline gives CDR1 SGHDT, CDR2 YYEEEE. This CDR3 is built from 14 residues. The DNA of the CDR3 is TGTGCCAGCAGCTTCGGATGGATGAATTCACCCCTCCACTTT. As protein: CASSFGWMNSPLHF.

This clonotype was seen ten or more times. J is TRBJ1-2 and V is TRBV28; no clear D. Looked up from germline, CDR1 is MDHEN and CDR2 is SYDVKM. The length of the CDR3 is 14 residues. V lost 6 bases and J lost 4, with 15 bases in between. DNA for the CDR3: TGTGCCAGCAGCACCTCGGACGGCGGCTATGGCTACACCTTC. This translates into CASSTSDGGYGYTF.

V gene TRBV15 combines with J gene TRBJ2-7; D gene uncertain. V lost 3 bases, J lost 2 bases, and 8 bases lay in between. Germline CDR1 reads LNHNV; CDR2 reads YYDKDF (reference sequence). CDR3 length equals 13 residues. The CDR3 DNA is TGTGCCACCAGCAGCACAGTCCCCTACGAGCAGTACTTC. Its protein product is CATSSTVPYEQYF.